What follows are 17 T cell receptor beta chains derived from one specimen sequenced in a study of blood T cells in healthy people across ages. The use of a sample-barcoded 5' primer and a J-beta primer mix characterized a second PCR of 7 to 11 cycles. A single record per CDR3 protein comes from TCRdb applying MiXCR to the 5' RACE reads. This sample has approximately 1.5 million distinct CDR3 sequences, with 30% to 40% found just once. Sample: blood. These receptors originate from a woman younger than 45 in good health.

V gene TRBV20-1 combines with J gene TRBJ2-1; the match to TRBD2 covers 13 bases. The J segment lost 0 bases and the V segment lost 7 bases, leaving 6 bases of the junction unmatched. This CDR3 comprises 16 residues. Per germline, CDR1 DFQATT and CDR2 SNEGSKA (reference sequence). The CDR3 reads CSGTSGSQSSYNEQFF. CDR3 DNA: TGCAGTGGGACTAGCGGGAGTCAGAGCTCCTACAATGAGCAGTTCTTC.

This chain uses TRBV4-1 with TRBJ2-7; D might be TRBD2 (6 bases). Trimming removed 3 bases from V and 6 bases from J, with 18 bases in between. The CDR3 sequence is 15 residues long. From germline, CDR1 is MGHRA and CDR2 YSYEKL. In DNA, the CDR3 is TGCGCCAGCAGCCAGGAGGGGCTAGTTAAGAGCGAGCAGTACTTC. As protein: CASSQEGLVKSEQYF.

This clonotype was seen only once. The rearrangement uses TRBV7-2 and TRBJ1-2; D not certain. The germline V and J ends were trimmed by 3 bases and 3 bases, with 8 bases remaining between them. This CDR3 is 13 amino acids long. The V gene's germline CDR1 is SGHTA and CDR2 FQGNSA. CDR3 region: CASSLGFDYGYTF. The DNA for the CDR3 is TGTGCCAGCAGCTTGGGGTTTGACTATGGCTACACCTTC.

This clonotype was seen more than once but under ten times. The chain carries TRBV7-3 and TRBJ2-3, with D perhaps assigned TRBD1 or TRBD2 (6 bases each). The ends were cut back, 5 bases at V and 2 bases at J, with 17 bases in the middle. The CDR3 is 16 amino acids. Germline values: CDR1 SGHTA, CDR2 FQGTGA. CDR3 protein: CASSVARGAHTDTQYF. The CDR3 DNA sequence: TGTGCCAGCAGCGTCGCGAGGGGGGCCCACACAGATACGCAGTATTTT.

The genes are TRBV6-6 and TRBJ2-1; D is perhaps TRBD2 (6 bases). The CDR3 spans 15 residues. Trimming shortened V by 5 bases and J by 6 bases, and 17 bases separated the two germline ends. CDR1 MNHNY and CDR2 SVGAGI come from the germline V gene (reference sequence). Here the CDR3 reads CASSARDLKSNEQFF. CDR3 coding DNA: TGTGCCAGCAGTGCCCGGGACTTAAAATCCAATGAGCAGTTCTTC.

This clonotype appeared a few times. Compared with germline, one end of the junction differs, possibly owing to a read error. This chain links TRBV6-6 with TRBJ1-2; 7 bases fit TRBD1. Germline V gives CDR1 MNHNY, CDR2 SVGAGI (reference sequence). The CDR3 sequence is 17 residues long. CDR3 protein: CAGSYYRGGSLDYGYTF. The CDR3 DNA follows: TGTGCCGGCAGTTACTATAGAGGGGGCTCTTTGGACTATGGCTACACCTTC.

This clonotype is a singleton in its sample. This chain uses TRBV5-1 with TRBJ1-6, with TRBD1 identical over 7 bases. CDR3 size: 15 residues. The V gene's germline CDR1 is SGHRS and CDR2 YFSETQ. The trim removed 4 bases at V and 10 bases at J, leaving 11 bases unmatched. CDR3 sequence (DNA): TGCGCCAGCAGCACCGGGACAGACAACGGATCACCCCTCCACTTT. Translated, it gives CASSTGTDNGSPLHF.

V gene TRBV4-1 combines with J gene TRBJ1-1, with a tentative D call TRBD1 (6 bases). CDR3 length: 15 residues. The V end lost 1 base, the J end lost 4 bases, and 13 bases lay between the germline ends. Germline CDR1 reads MGHRA; CDR2 reads YSYEKL. Written as DNA, the CDR3 is TGCGCCAGCAGCCAAGTCAGGGGAACGGGCACTGAAGCTTTCTTT. Protein sequence: CASSQVRGTGTEAFF.

This clonotype was detected only a few times. V and J are TRBV18 and TRBJ2-7; D is uncertain. The CDR3 contains 14 residues. The germline gives CDR1 KGHSH, CDR2 LQKENI. Trimming pared 2 bases from V and 5 bases from J, leaving 13 bases between. The CDR3 region has the DNA TGTGCCAGCTCACCAACCTCCGTGGTCAACGAGCAGTACTTC. It translates to CASSPTSVVNEQYF.

This chain connects TRBV28 to TRBJ1-2; no reliable D call. Trimming took 8 bases from V and 8 from J, leaving 15 bases between them. The length of the CDR3 is 12 residues. Germline assignment: CDR1 MDHEN and CDR2 SYDVKM. CDR3 bases: TGTGCCAGCGATCCCGGTAAAGCCGGCTACACCTTC. This translates into CASDPGKAGYTF.

This clonotype came up many times. The chain has TRBV5-1 and TRBJ2-5, with TRBD1 identical over 7 bases. Trimming took 4 bases from V and 2 from J; bases not matched to a gene: 5. The germline V gene encodes CDR1 SGHRS and CDR2 YFSETQ. This CDR3 has 14 residues. DNA of the CDR3: TGCGCCAGCAGCCCGCAGACAGGGCAAGAGACCCAGTACTTC. The encoded protein is CASSPQTGQETQYF.

The chain has TRBV30 and TRBJ1-1, with D hard to call. V dropped 5 bases and J dropped 8 bases, with 12 bases sitting between them. CDR1 GTSNPN and CDR2 SVGIG come from the germline V gene (reference sequence). The CDR3 sequence is 11 residues long. CDR3 sequence reads: CAWGLGGEAFF. The DNA for the CDR3 is TGTGCCTGGGGGTTGGGCGGAGAAGCTTTCTTT. Using reference TRBV30 and TRBJ1-1 for the parts outside the CDR3, the full variable domain is SQTIHQWPATLVQPVGSPLSLECTVEGTSNPNLYWYRQAAGRGLQLLFYSVGIGQISSEVPQNLSASRPQDRQFILSSKKLLLSDSGFYLCAWGLGGEAFFGQGTRLTVV.

This chain connects TRBV4-1 to TRBJ2-7; 7 bases fit TRBD1. The germline gives CDR1 MGHRA, CDR2 YSYEKL. The CDR3 runs 15 residues. V dropped 1 base and J dropped 7; count of bases not matched to a gene: 10. The CDR3 DNA sequence: TGCGCCAGCAGCCAAGTCGGAGACAGGGCGGATGAGCAGTACTTC. This gives the protein CASSQVGDRADEQYF.

The chain couples TRBV14 to TRBJ2-5; D tentatively reads TRBD1 or TRBD2 (6 bases each). This CDR3 has 14 amino acids. Germline V lookup: CDR1 SGHDN, CDR2 FVKESK. V was shortened by 2 bases and J by 5 bases, with 12 bases between the two germline ends. The CDR3 is CASSQWRGFETQYF. The CDR3 region has the DNA TGTGCCAGCAGCCAATGGAGGGGGTTTGAGACCCAGTACTTC. Filled out from reference TRBV14 and TRBJ2-5, the complete variable domain reads EAGVTQFPSHSVIEKGQTVTLRCDPISGHDNLYWYRRVMGKEIKFLLHFVKESKQDESGMPNNRFLAERTGGTYSTLKVQPAELEDSGVYFCASSQWRGFETQYFGPGTRLLVL.

As concerns this clonotype: A much larger clonotype is one base distant, so this may be a read error. The J gene is TRBJ2-4, the V gene TRBV29-1; TRBD1 matches at 7 bases. The end of the DNA aligns better with TRBJ2-7, so the J call may be wrong. The CDR3 is 14 amino acids. Germline CDR1 reads SQVTM; CDR2 reads ANQGSEA. In nucleotides, the CDR3 is TGCAGCGTTGGGACAGGCAGTACCCTACGCGAGCAGTACTTC. Translation gives CSVGTGSTLREQYF.

The chain couples TRBV27 to TRBJ2-7; 9 positions agree with TRBD1. Losses at the gene ends were 4 bases for V and 6 bases for J; bases not matched to a gene: 7. Germline CDR1 reads MNHEY; CDR2 reads SMNVEV (reference sequence). CDR3 length equals 14 residues. The CDR3 nucleotides are TGTGCCAGCAGTTACGGACAGGGGAATGGCGAGCAGTACTTC. It encodes CASSYGQGNGEQYF.

This clonotype was seen a few times. The chain joins TRBV27 to TRBJ2-7; possible D gene TRBD1, 5 bases. CDR1 is MNHEY and CDR2 is SMNVEV in the germline V gene (reference sequence). The CDR3 is made up of 15 amino acids. The V and J ends lost 5 bases and 6 bases respectively, with 20 bases between them. Here the CDR3 DNA reads TGTGCCAGCAGTACTCTCGCAGGGATAATCTCCGAGCAGTACTTC. It encodes CASSTLAGIISEQYF.